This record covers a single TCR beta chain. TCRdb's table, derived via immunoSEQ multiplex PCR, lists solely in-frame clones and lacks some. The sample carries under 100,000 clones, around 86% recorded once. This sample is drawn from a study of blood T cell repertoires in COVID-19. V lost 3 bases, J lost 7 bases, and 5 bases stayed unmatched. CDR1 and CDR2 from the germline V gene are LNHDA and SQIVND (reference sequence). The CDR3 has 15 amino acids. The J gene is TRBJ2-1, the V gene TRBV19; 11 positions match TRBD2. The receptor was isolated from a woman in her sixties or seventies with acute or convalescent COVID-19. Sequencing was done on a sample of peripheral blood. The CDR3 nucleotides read TGTGCCAGTAGTATTTGGGGGACTAGCGGTAATGAGCAGTTCTTC. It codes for CASSIWGTSGNEQFF.